This T cell receptor (beta chain) emerged from a study of regulatory T cells in long-lasting Graves disease. Germline values: CDR1 MDHEN, CDR2 SYDVKM. V lost 7 bases to trimming and J lost 10 bases; unmatched junction nucleotides: 11. The CDR3 has 14 residues. Findings and limits, study-wide: Segments TRBV28, TRBJ1-2 and TRBJ2-5 showed preferential usage in persistent disease.

This clonotype has a count of ten or more. Its antigen is not identified. The time point here: persistent/refractory GD, antithyroid drugs over 5 years with positive TRAb. Preparation of the TCR library used RNA extracted from PBMCs. iRepertoire HTBI primers and Arm-PCR of CDR3 regions built TCR beta libraries. TCRdb processed the multiplex PCR reads anew with MiXCR; each CDR3 protein has one entry. The data contain 350,000 to 450,000 distinct CDR3 sequences, roughly 21% of them singletons. The sequences come from peripheral blood mononuclear cells (PBMCs), collected when the disease was refractory, from a patient treated with antithyroid drugs. This chain links TRBV28 with TRBJ2-1, with 9 bases matching TRBD2. The clonotype originates from a female donor with Graves disease. The CDR3 reads CASILTSGLGEQFF. The CDR3 DNA reads TGTGCCAGCATTCTGACTAGCGGCTTGGGAGAGCAGTTCTTC.